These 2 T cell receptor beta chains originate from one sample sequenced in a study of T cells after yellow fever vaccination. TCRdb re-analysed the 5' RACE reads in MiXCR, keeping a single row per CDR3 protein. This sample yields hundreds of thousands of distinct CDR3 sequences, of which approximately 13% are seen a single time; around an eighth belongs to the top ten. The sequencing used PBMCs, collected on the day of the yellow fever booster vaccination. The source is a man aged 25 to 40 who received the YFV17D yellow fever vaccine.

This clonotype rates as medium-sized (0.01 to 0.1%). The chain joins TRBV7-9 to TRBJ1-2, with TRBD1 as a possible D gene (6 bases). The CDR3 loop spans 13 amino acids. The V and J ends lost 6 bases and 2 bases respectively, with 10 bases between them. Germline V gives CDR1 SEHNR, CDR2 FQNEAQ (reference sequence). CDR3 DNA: TGTGCCAGCAGTGGACAGCTGAACTATGGCTACACCTTC. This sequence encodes CASSGQLNYGYTF.

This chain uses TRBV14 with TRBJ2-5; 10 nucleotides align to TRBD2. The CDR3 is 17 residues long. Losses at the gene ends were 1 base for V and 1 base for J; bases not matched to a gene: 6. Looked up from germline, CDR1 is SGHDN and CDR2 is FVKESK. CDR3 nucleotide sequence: TGTGCCAGCAGCCAAGGGTGGGCTAGCGGGAGCCAAGAGACCCAGTACTTC. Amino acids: CASSQGWASGSQETQYF.